A single sample gave rise to the 17 T cell receptor beta chains below, sequenced in a study of vaccination effects on CD4 cells after COVID-19. These receptors are not linked to any known antigen. The table came from immunoSEQ multiplex PCR; TCRdb's copy has only in-frame clones and leaves some out. The repertoire holds roughly 68,000 clones, with 74% as singletons. Peptide-pool stimulation followed by sequencing identified expanded antigen-specific CD4+ clonotypes in the ViraFEST assay. CD4+ T cell isolation took place after nine to eleven days of culture. Subjects were given two BNT162b2 or mRNA-1273 vaccine doses. Sequencing used CD4+ T cells from PBMCs cultured with HCoV-229E spike peptides, obtained after COVID-19 vaccination. The receptors here all came from a human donor who received a COVID-19 vaccine.

V gene TRBV5-6 combines with J gene TRBJ2-7, with 10 bases lining up with TRBD1. V dropped 5 bases and J dropped 3; count of bases not matched to a gene: 8. Germline V gives CDR1 SGHDT, CDR2 YYEEEE. CDR3 length: 15 amino acids. CDR3 region: CASSLRDRGFYEQYV. CDR3 DNA: TGTGCCAGCAGTCTCCGGGACAGGGGTTTCTACGAGCAGTACGTC.

The chain recombines TRBV5-1 with TRBJ1-4; 7 bases align to TRBD1. CDR1 and CDR2 (germline): SGHRS, YFSETQ. V shed 0 bases, J shed 8 bases, and the junction held 7 bases outside the gene matches. CDR3 length equals 15 residues. The CDR3, as DNA: TGCGCCAGCAGCTTGGAAGGGACAGCGATGGAAAAACTGTTTTTT. It encodes CASSLEGTAMEKLFF.

This clone is a singleton in its sample. The gene calls are TRBV5-1 and TRBJ2-3, with TRBD2 matching 12 bases. The J segment lost 0 bases and the V segment lost 0 bases, leaving 8 bases of the junction unmatched. Germline-derived CDR1 and CDR2 are SGHRS and YFSETQ. The CDR3 contains 19 residues. CDR3: CASSLVRTSGEDSTDTQYF. The CDR3 DNA reads TGCGCCAGCAGCTTGGTACGGACTAGCGGGGAGGATAGCACAGATACGCAGTATTTT.

The chain has TRBV3-1 (or the pseudogene TRBV3-2) and TRBJ1-6, with 7 bases identical to TRBD1. Germline lookup yields CDR1 LGHDT and CDR2 YNNKEL (reference sequence). The CDR3 loop spans 14 amino acids. Trimming took 5 bases from V and 7 from J; bases not matched to a gene: 5. DNA of the CDR3: TGTGCCAGCAGCTTGGGACAGAAAAATTCACCCCTCCACTTT. It translates to CASSLGQKNSPLHF.

The chain joins TRBV5-6 to TRBJ1-2; D uncertain. Germline CDR1 is SGHDT and CDR2 is YYEEEE. V was cut by 1 base and J by 2 bases, with 6 bases left in between. This CDR3 comprises 13 residues. The CDR3 loop is CASSLTANYGYTF. DNA for the CDR3: TGTGCCAGCAGCTTGACAGCAAACTATGGCTACACCTTC.

This rearrangement joins TRBV20-1 to TRBJ2-1; D gene uncertain. Germline-derived CDR1 and CDR2 are DFQATT and SNEGSKA (reference sequence). V shed 3 bases and J shed 2 bases, with 2 bases lying between them. The CDR3 sequence is 11 residues long. CDR3 protein: CSARPYNEQFF. The CDR3 bases are TGCAGTGCTAGGCCCTACAATGAGCAGTTCTTC.

This clone was counted only a few times. The chain has TRBV11-2 and TRBJ2-7; 7 nucleotides agree with TRBD1. The J segment lost 6 bases and the V segment lost 4 bases, leaving 6 bases of the junction unmatched. The CDR3 loop spans 13 amino acids. Germline-derived CDR1 and CDR2 are SGHAT and FQNNGV. The CDR3 DNA sequence: TGTGCCAGCAGCTGGAAAAGGGGGCTCGAGCAGTACGTC. It codes for CASSWKRGLEQYV.

The rearrangement uses TRBV18 and TRBJ1-2; D is unresolved. The CDR3 has 16 residues. The V gene's germline CDR1 is KGHSH and CDR2 LQKENI. V lost 6 bases and J 0 bases, leaving 17 bases between the germline ends. CDR3 DNA: TGTGCCAGCTCGGAGTTCGCGACGCCCTCTAACTATGGCTACACCTTC. Translation: CASSEFATPSNYGYTF.

The chain uses TRBV6-5 and TRBJ2-3, with 9 bases that match TRBD1. Per germline, CDR1 MNHEY and CDR2 SVGAGI. The CDR3 runs 15 residues. Losses at the gene ends were 7 bases for V and 2 bases for J; bases not matched to a gene: 7. CDR3 sequence reads: CASTRGQGTTDTQYF. The DNA of the CDR3 is TGTGCCAGCACACGGGGACAGGGAACCACAGATACGCAGTATTTT.

This clone was counted a single time. The chain has TRBV9 and TRBJ1-5; possible D gene TRBD1, 5 bases. The V gene's germline CDR1 is SGDLS and CDR2 YYNGEE. The V end lost 3 bases, the J end lost 4 bases, and 11 bases lay between the germline ends. The CDR3 is 14 residues long. In DNA, the CDR3 is TGTGCCAGCAGCGAAGGGACGGGGAATCAGCCCCAGCATTTT. Translating gives CASSEGTGNQPQHF.

The gene calls are TRBV10-3 and TRBJ1-1; D remains unclear. The CDR3 runs 12 residues. Germline-derived CDR1 and CDR2 are ENHRY and SYGVKD. With 6 bases removed from V and 1 base from J, the gap between germline ends came to 6 bases. Here the CDR3 reads CAIRWGNTEAFF. The DNA for the CDR3 is TGTGCCATCAGATGGGGGAACACTGAAGCTTTCTTT.

The chain uses TRBV11-1 and TRBJ2-6, with D possibly being TRBD1 (5 bases). Trimming took 0 bases from V and 4 from J, leaving 13 bases between them. This CDR3 has 17 amino acids. Germline V lookup: CDR1 SGHAT, CDR2 FQDESV (reference sequence). CDR3 protein: CASSLAPPGSGANVLTF. CDR3 in DNA: TGTGCCAGCAGCTTAGCCCCACCAGGGTCAGGGGCCAACGTCCTGACTTTC. Full variable domain (rest looked up from reference TRBV11-1 and TRBJ2-6): EAEVAQSPRYKITEKSQAVAFWCDPISGHATLYWYRQILGQGPELLVQFQDESVVDDSQLPKDRFSAERLKGVDSTLKIQPAELGDSAMYLCASSLAPPGSGANVLTFGAGSRLTVL.

The chain joins TRBV29-1 to TRBJ1-1; the D gene is possibly TRBD1 (6 bases). V lost 6 bases to trimming and J lost 10 bases, with 24 bases between them. This CDR3 contains 14 residues. Germline values: CDR1 SQVTM, CDR2 ANQGSEA. The chain's CDR3 is CSVILNRADVGAFF. The CDR3 DNA is TGCAGCGTGATCCTCAACAGGGCCGACGTGGGAGCTTTCTTT.

V is TRBV28 and J is TRBJ1-2, with D possibly TRBD1 on 5 matching bases. This CDR3 contains 13 residues. Germline V gene data show CDR1 as MDHEN and CDR2 as SYDVKM. Trimming left V 4 bases short and J 6 bases short, with 12 bases between. DNA for the CDR3: TGTGCCAGCAGTTACAGGCGACACAATGGCTACACCTTC. Translated: CASSYRRHNGYTF.

The chain employs TRBV6-6 and TRBJ1-6, with 9 bases aligning to TRBD1. This CDR3 is built from 15 residues. Germline V lookup: CDR1 MNHNY, CDR2 SVGAGI (reference sequence). J lost 7 bases, V lost 6 bases, and 7 bases had no gene match. As DNA, the CDR3 is TGTGCCAGCAGACAGAACGGACAGGGGAATTCACCCCTCCACTTT. The encoded protein is CASRQNGQGNSPLHF.

The chain carries TRBV5-1 and TRBJ2-3; D not certain. Germline V gives CDR1 SGHRS, CDR2 YFSETQ. This CDR3 comprises 14 residues. Trimming stripped 5 bases from V and 0 bases from J, with 10 bases between. CDR3 nucleotide sequence: TGCGCCAGCAGTGGACGCCGGAGCACAGATACGCAGTATTTT. Translated: CASSGRRSTDTQYF.

This chain connects TRBV5-1 to TRBJ1-3; TRBD1 aligns across 7 bases. The germline V gene has CDR1 SGHRS and CDR2 YFSETQ. V gave up 3 bases and J gave up 2 bases; unmatched junction bases: 2. The CDR3 loop spans 14 amino acids. The CDR3 DNA sequence: TGCGCCAGCAGCTCGGGACAGACTGGAAACACCATATATTTT. Translation: CASSSGQTGNTIYF.